This passage covers 26 T cell receptor beta chains from one sample sequenced in a study of cytomegalovirus exposure and HLA in healthy donors. Amplification used 60 Vbeta primers and 13 Jbeta primers. Sequenced by immunoSEQ multiplex PCR; TCRdb stores in-frame clones only, minus some. Found here are about 48,000 clones; the top ten clones hold about 6%. Sample: PBMCs. The receptors were gathered from a male donor in good health and CMV-seropositive.

The chain combines TRBV6-1 with TRBJ1-3; a weak D match, TRBD1 (5 bases). CDR1 and CDR2 from the germline V gene are MNHNS and SASEGT. The CDR3 consists of 12 residues. Trimming pared 3 bases from V and 9 bases from J, leaving 9 bases between. This CDR3 reads CASSDQGVTIYF. The CDR3 DNA reads as TGTGCCAGCAGTGATCAGGGTGTCACCATATATTTT.

The chain combines TRBV5-1 with TRBJ2-7; a weak D match, TRBD2 (6 bases). The CDR3 spans 14 residues. In germline, CDR1 is SGHRS, CDR2 YFSETQ. V was clipped by 2 bases and J by 2 bases, with 11 bases between them. The CDR3 DNA sequence: TGCGCCAGCAGCTTTTTGGGGGAGGCCTACGAGCAGTACTTC. Residues: CASSFLGEAYEQYF.

Comments on this clone: The sample has other DNA sequences that encode this CDR3 too. This sequence joins TRBV27 and TRBJ1-2; D not resolved. CDR1 and CDR2 (germline): MNHEY, SMNVEV (reference sequence). V was clipped by 5 bases and J by 1 base, with 5 bases between them. The CDR3 is made up of 12 amino acids. The CDR3 is CASSTNNYGYTF. The CDR3 DNA is TGTGCCAGCAGTACAAATAACTATGGCTACACCTTC.

The V and J genes are TRBV7-9 and TRBJ2-1; 8 nucleotides match TRBD2. With 5 bases clipped from V and 1 base from J, the junction kept 13 bases outside the gene matches. CDR1 is SEHNR and CDR2 is FQNEAQ in the germline V gene (reference sequence). The CDR3 contains 18 residues. The CDR3 DNA reads TGTGCCAGCAGCCCCAGAGCCGGGACTAGTGCTTCCTACAATGAGCAGTTCTTC. As protein: CASSPRAGTSASYNEQFF.

The rearrangement joins TRBV18 to TRBJ2-3, with a tentative D call TRBD2 (6 bases). The CDR3 is made up of 14 amino acids. V dropped 0 bases and J dropped 4 bases, with 8 bases sitting between them. Germline V CDR1 and CDR2: KGHSH, LQKENI. This CDR3 reads CASSPPPGADTQYF. The CDR3 nucleotides are TGTGCCAGCTCACCACCTCCGGGGGCAGATACGCAGTATTTT. Together with reference TRBV18 and TRBJ2-3, the CDR3 gives the full variable domain: NAGVMQNPRHLVRRRGQEARLRCSPMKGHSHVYWYRQLPEEGLKFMVYLQKENIIDESGMPKERFSAEFPKEGPSILRIQQVVRGDSAAYFCASSPPPGADTQYFGPGTRLTVL.

The chain combines TRBV7-6 with TRBJ2-1; 7 positions agree with TRBD1. The J segment lost 10 bases and the V segment lost 5 bases, leaving 5 bases of the junction unmatched. In germline, CDR1 is SGHVS, CDR2 FNYEAQ. The CDR3 runs to 12 residues. The CDR3 coding sequence is TGTGCCAGCAGCCCCGGACAGGCCGAGCAGTTCTTC. Its translation is CASSPGQAEQFF.

This sequence joins TRBV30 and TRBJ2-7; tentative D call: TRBD2 (7 bases). In germline, CDR1 is GTSNPN, CDR2 SVGIG (reference sequence). The V end was cut by 0 bases, the J end by 3 bases, with 18 bases between. The CDR3 runs to 16 residues. CDR3 nucleotide sequence: TGTGCCTGGAGTGTAGGGACACTAGCGATGTTCTACGAGCAGTACTTC. It codes for CAWSVGTLAMFYEQYF.

The V call is TRBV4-1, the J call TRBJ1-2, with D tentatively TRBD1 (5 bases). The CDR3 covers 16 residues. V was pared by 0 bases and J by 5 bases, with 16 bases between. The germline gives CDR1 MGHRA, CDR2 YSYEKL. CDR3 nucleotides: TGCGCCAGCAGCCAAGAGGGGGGGGTGCTCATTTATGGCTACACCTTC. Its protein is CASSQEGGVLIYGYTF.

The chain has TRBV4-3 and TRBJ1-2; D may be TRBD1 (5 bases). V lost 0 bases and J 3 bases, leaving 11 bases between the germline ends. Looked up from germline, CDR1 is LGHNA and CDR2 is YSLEER. There are 15 residues in the CDR3. The CDR3 is CASSQDRAGYYGYTF. Written as DNA, the CDR3 is TGCGCCAGCAGCCAAGATCGGGCAGGGTACTATGGCTACACCTTC.

The chain is built from TRBV7-2 and TRBJ2-3, with 9 positions matching TRBD1. V was clipped by 8 bases and J by 6 bases; unmatched bases: 9. CDR3 length: 14 residues. Germline-derived CDR1 and CDR2 are SGHTA and FQGNSA. The CDR3 coding sequence is TGTGCCAGCGGCCTGGGACAGGGCCAGGATACGCAGTATTTT. It specifies CASGLGQGQDTQYF.

The chain has TRBV27 and TRBJ1-4, with D perhaps TRBD1 (5 bases). CDR3 size: 14 residues. Trimming cost V 3 bases and J 8 bases, with 13 bases left between them. Germline CDR1 reads MNHEY; CDR2 reads SMNVEV (reference sequence). The CDR3, as DNA: TGTGCCAGCAGTTTTCTAGGGGAAGAGGAAAAACTGTTTTTT. Translated, it gives CASSFLGEEEKLFF. The full variable domain, with the rest looked up from reference TRBV27 and TRBJ1-4, is EAQVTQNPRYLITVTGKKLTVTCSQNMNHEYMSWYRQDPGLGLRQIYYSMNVEVTDKGDVPEGYKVSRKEKRNFPLILESPSPNQTSLYFCASSFLGEEEKLFFGSGTQLSVL.

V is TRBV7-3 and J is TRBJ2-3, with D possibly matching TRBD2 (6 bases). The CDR3 totals 13 residues. The ends were cut back, 5 bases at V and 4 bases at J, with 10 bases in the middle. The germline V gene encodes CDR1 SGHTA and CDR2 FQGTGA. The CDR3 DNA sequence: TGTGCCAGCAGCGACGGGGGACCAGATACGCAGTATTTT. Protein: CASSDGGPDTQYF.

This rearrangement joins TRBV7-2 to TRBJ2-7; 11 bases align to TRBD2. This CDR3 spans 15 amino acids. Per the germline V gene, CDR1 is SGHTA and CDR2 is FQGNSA. The V gene end was trimmed by 1 base and the J gene end by 1 base; junction bases not matched to a gene: 0. CDR3 nucleotides: TGTGCCAGCAGCTTAGGACTAGCGGGGTCCTACGAGCAGTACTTC. Translated: CASSLGLAGSYEQYF.

This chain links TRBV6-1 with TRBJ2-1, with a weak D call TRBD1 (5 bases). Per germline, CDR1 MNHNS and CDR2 SASEGT. V was cut by 0 bases and J by 4 bases, with 13 bases left in between. The CDR3 sequence is 16 residues long. The CDR3 nucleotides read TGTGCCAGCAGTGAAGCGCTCAGGGTGGGGTACAATGAGCAGTTCTTC. Translation: CASSEALRVGYNEQFF.

The chain is built from TRBV6-5 and TRBJ2-6, with D uncertain. V gave up 5 bases and J gave up 0 bases, with 8 bases separating them. The CDR3 runs to 15 residues. Looked up from germline, CDR1 is MNHEY and CDR2 is SVGAGI. The CDR3 loop is CASSPLTSGANVLTF. CDR3 nucleotides: TGTGCCAGCAGTCCGCTAACCTCTGGGGCCAACGTCCTGACTTTC.

CDR3 sequence: CASSHFGTGDTEAFF. For the CDR3, the DNA is TGTGCCAGCAGCCATTTCGGGACAGGGGACACTGAAGCTTTCTTT. The rearrangement uses TRBV14 and TRBJ1-1; 10 bases fit TRBD1. Per germline, CDR1 SGHDN and CDR2 FVKESK. CDR3 length: 15 amino acids. V shed 3 bases and J 3 bases; nucleotides not matched to a gene: 4.

The chain joins TRBV5-1 to TRBJ1-1; 7 bases are a match to TRBD1. Unmatched junction bases numbered 3, after V lost 1 base and J lost 0 bases. Looked up from germline, CDR1 is SGHRS and CDR2 is YFSETQ. The CDR3 runs 15 residues. CDR3 sequence: CASSLTGTVNTEAFF. The DNA of the CDR3 is TGCGCCAGCAGCTTGACCGGGACAGTGAACACTGAAGCTTTCTTT.

The chain uses TRBV28 and TRBJ2-5; 8 bases are a match to TRBD1. CDR3 length: 14 residues. Germline CDR1 MDHEN, CDR2 SYDVKM. V gave up 8 bases and J gave up 7 bases; unmatched junction bases: 12. CDR3 residues: CASGRQGPYGTQYF. CDR3 DNA sequence: TGTGCCAGCGGAAGACAGGGGCCTTACGGGACCCAGTACTTC.

The CDR3 DNA sequence: TGTGCCAGCAGCTTGGGGACAGGGAACAGTGAGAAACTGTTTTTT. As protein: CASSLGTGNSEKLFF. This chain joins TRBV7-7 and TRBJ1-4; 9 positions match TRBD1. V lost 3 bases to trimming and J lost 11 bases; unmatched junction nucleotides: 10. The CDR3 totals 15 residues. Germline loops: CDR1 SSHAT, CDR2 FNYEAQ (reference sequence).

This chain uses TRBV6-5 with TRBJ1-5; tentative D call: TRBD1 (5 bases). V lost 4 bases and J 0 bases, leaving 10 bases between the germline ends. The CDR3 covers 15 residues. Per the germline V gene, CDR1 is MNHEY and CDR2 is SVGAGI. Here the CDR3 DNA reads TGTGCCAGCAGTTCTGGCGGACATAGCAATCAGCCCCAGCATTTT. This sequence encodes CASSSGGHSNQPQHF.

The chain uses TRBV30 and TRBJ2-1, with unresolved D. Trimming stripped 7 bases from V and 8 bases from J, with 12 bases between. This CDR3 is 11 amino acids long. Per germline, CDR1 GTSNPN and CDR2 SVGIG (reference sequence). CDR3 region: CAFTRIDEQFF. Here the CDR3 DNA reads TGTGCCTTCACGAGGATCGATGAGCAGTTCTTC. The variable domain in full, completed from reference TRBV30 and TRBJ2-1, reads SQTIHQWPATLVQPVGSPLSLECTVEGTSNPNLYWYRQAAGRGLQLLFYSVGIGQISSEVPQNLSASRPQDRQFILSSKKLLLSDSGFYLCAFTRIDEQFFGPGTRLTVL.

The chain is built from TRBV6-4 and TRBJ2-1; TRBD2 matches at 10 bases. This CDR3 comprises 16 residues. V lost 0 bases and J lost 4; bases outside the gene matches: 3. Germline CDR1 is MRHNA and CDR2 is SNTAGT. CDR3 DNA sequence: TGTGCCAGCAGTGACTCCAGCGGGGGGGATTACAATGAGCAGTTCTTC. This codes for CASSDSSGGDYNEQFF.

The gene calls are TRBV7-6 and TRBJ1-5, with D unclear. V shed 2 bases and J shed 5 bases, with 10 bases lying between them. CDR3 size: 14 residues. Per the germline V gene, CDR1 is SGHVS and CDR2 is FNYEAQ. The CDR3 nucleotides are TGTGCCAGCAGCTTAAGCGAGGGCCATCAGCCCCAGCATTTT. Translated: CASSLSEGHQPQHF.

The V call is TRBV9, the J call TRBJ2-3, with 8 positions matching TRBD2. With 3 bases clipped from V and 4 bases from J, the junction kept 4 bases outside the gene matches. This CDR3 is 14 amino acids long. CDR1 SGDLS and CDR2 YYNGEE come from the germline V gene. The CDR3 DNA reads as TGTGCCAGCAGCGATTCCGGGGGGGCAGATACGCAGTATTTT. The encoded protein is CASSDSGGADTQYF.

This chain connects TRBV7-6 to TRBJ2-1; D is undetermined. This CDR3 is 16 amino acids long. Trimming shortened V by 5 bases and J by 4 bases, and 18 bases separated the two germline ends. Germline V gene lookup returns CDR1 SGHVS and CDR2 FNYEAQ. CDR3 coding DNA: TGTGCCAGCAGCCCAACTTACTCCAGCGCATACAATGAGCAGTTCTTC. Amino acid sequence: CASSPTYSSAYNEQFF.

The rearrangement links TRBV4-3 to TRBJ2-2; TRBD1 matches at 7 bases. CDR1 and CDR2 from the germline V gene are LGHNA and YSLEER. The CDR3 totals 17 residues. The V and J ends lost 1 base and 0 bases, in that order; junction bases with no gene match: 5. CDR3 sequence (DNA): TGCGCCAGCAGCCAAGGGGCGCAGGGGGCGAACACCGGGGAGCTGTTTTTT. It encodes CASSQGAQGANTGELFF.